These T cell receptor beta chains were read from a single sample in a study of blood T cell repertoires in COVID-19. TCRdb's table, derived via immunoSEQ multiplex PCR, lists solely in-frame clones and lacks some. The sample shows 300,000 to 350,000 clones, over 70% of them seen only once. Sequencing input: PBMCs or T cells enriched from blood (not recorded which). Every receptor here comes from a man aged 25 to 40 who had recovered from COVID-19. Both conserved end residues are part of each CDR3.

v_gene,j_gene,CDR3aa
TRBV28,TRBJ2-5,CASSSFLDSQETQYF
TRBV27,TRBJ2-7,CASSPPNRGKYEQYF
TRBV3-1/TRBV3-2,TRBJ2-5,CASSQEASDRGRETQYF
TRBV7-9,TRBJ1-4,CASSLVGTANEKLFF
TRBV7-9,TRBJ1-4,CASSLSHRGSPNEKLFF
TRBV19,TRBJ2-1,CASSILAGYNEQFF
TRBV3-1/TRBV3-2,TRBJ2-1,CASSPYSGGAYDEQFF
TRBV11-2,TRBJ2-3,CASSHHRGTDTQYF
TRBV7-3,TRBJ1-2,CASSFARDFRSYTF
TRBV5-4,TRBJ1-2,CASSLDRGGYGYTF
TRBV6-5,TRBJ1-4,CASSYTGNEKLFF
TRBV30,TRBJ2-5,CAWNLQGSQTQYF
TRBV25-1,TRBJ1-2,CASSGGRGYTF
TRBV9,TRBJ2-3,CASSGGTSTDTQYF
TRBV27,TRBJ2-7,CASSPTSPTVVGSSYEQYF
TRBV12-3/TRBV12-4,TRBJ1-5,CASSPGANQPQHF
TRBV5-6,TRBJ2-5,CASSLEAGTGETQYF
TRBV2,TRBJ1-2,CASTINLNYGYTF
TRBV10-3,TRBJ1-1,CAITGRQGATEAFF
TRBV5-1,TRBJ2-1,CASSETSGGDSYNEQFF
TRBV7-8,TRBJ1-5,CASSLDRVGNQPQHF
TRBV2,TRBJ2-3,CASRSPSGGGTDTQYF
TRBV25-1,TRBJ2-5,CASSDLGQGQETQYF
TRBV29-1,TRBJ1-1,CSVRGWNTEAFF
TRBV28,TRBJ2-7,CASSGDMMRQYF
TRBV30,TRBJ1-5,CAWRGQPSGPQHF
TRBV13,TRBJ2-1,CASSLPGYNEQFF
TRBV27,TRBJ1-3,CASSLFPRPQGAIGPRGNTIYF
TRBV11-2,TRBJ1-5,CASSLEQDQPQHF
TRBV6-1,TRBJ1-3,CASSELGQTNTIYF
TRBV6-4,TRBJ2-1,CASSDGTSGGNEQFF